This TCR beta chain was profiled in a study of radiotherapy plus CTLA-4 blockade in lung cancer. Study-level information: Among enrolled patients, 15% to 20% responded and 25% to 35% achieved disease control.

Points from the study as a whole: Early blood T cell clone dynamics reportedly forecast response best, with interferon-beta. In blood, tumor-derived TCR clones expanded after radiotherapy plus ipilimumab.

On this clone: Its antigen remains unknown.

Clones were read by immunoSEQ multiplex PCR, and TCRdb kept only the in-frame ones, dropping some. The sample holds about 98,000 clones, 82% seen once. Patients with chemo-refractory metastatic non-small-cell lung cancer received focal radiation plus CTLA-4 blockade with ipilimumab. The V segment lost 5 bases and the J segment 0 bases; nucleotides outside the gene matches: 15. In germline, CDR1 is LNHDA, CDR2 SQIVND (reference sequence). This CDR3 comprises 20 residues. This specimen was peripheral blood, taken from a patient treated with radiotherapy plus ipilimumab. The TCR comes from a human donor with non-small cell lung cancer who had a partial response to radiotherapy plus ipilimumab. The V call is TRBV19, the J call TRBJ2-1; 11 bases fit TRBD2. CDR3 protein: CASSSRGTSGRTPSYNEQFF. CDR3 nucleotide sequence: TGTGCCAGTAGTTCACGGGGGACTAGCGGAAGAACCCCCTCCTACAATGAGCAGTTCTTC.